This TCR beta chain is from a study of cytomegalovirus exposure and HLA in healthy donors. Overall study findings and caveats: When presence/absence was analysed, sequencing depth was taken to be roughly uniform across donors. The authors excluded some V segments, including TRBV6-2 and TRBV6-3, as indistinguishable. 164 TCR beta chains were listed as cytomegalovirus-associated.

The primer mix had 60 Vbeta and 13 Jbeta primers. TCRdb's copy holds only in-frame clones and misses some; the assay was immunoSEQ multiplex PCR. Of about 190,000 clones in the sample, 60% to 80% are singletons; the top ten hold less than 2%. Trimming pared 7 bases from V and 2 bases from J, leaving 19 bases between. The CDR3 runs to 15 residues. Germline V lookup: CDR1 SGHRS, CDR2 YFSETQ. A remark on this clone: Antigen specificity is unknown.

Source material: PBMCs. The V call is TRBV5-1, the J call TRBJ2-7, with a weak D call TRBD2 (7 bases). The TCR comes from a young woman in good health and CMV-seronegative. The CDR3 here is CASGGGEGGPYEQYF. CDR3 coding DNA: TGCGCCAGCGGGGGGGGCGAAGGGGGTCCCTACGAGCAGTACTTC. The full variable domain, in which reference TRBV5-1 and TRBJ2-7 provide the parts outside the CDR3, is KAGVTQTPRYLIKTRGQQVTLSCSPISGHRSVSWYQQTPGQGLQFLFEYFSETQRNKGNFPGRFSGRQFSNSRSEMNVSTLELGDSALYLCASGGGEGGPYEQYFGPGTRLTVT.